These 21 T cell receptor beta chains came from one sample sequenced in a study of regulatory T cells. Primers: 52 TRBV forward and 13 TRBJ reverse. Produced via immunoSEQ multiplex PCR; TCRdb's table is partial and in-frame only. The sample consists of about 3,900 clones, around 92% of them appearing once. The antigens of these receptors remain unknown. Study outcomes and limitations: CD3G-deficient patients' regulatory T cells showed reduced Shannon diversity versus autologous conventional CD4+ and control regulatory cells.

The sequenced sample was CD4+ Tregs sorted from blood. Source of these receptors: a child aged 2-15 years with CD3G deficiency.

CDR3 nucleotide sequence: TGTGCCAGCTCACGCACCCAGAGACGGCAGGGGAACACCGGGGAGCTGTTTTTT. It translates to CASSRTQRRQGNTGELFF. V usage is TRBV18 and J usage is TRBJ2-2; a possible D gene is TRBD1 (5 bases). CDR1 is KGHSH, CDR2 LQKENI, per germline. V dropped 4 bases and J dropped 1 base, with 19 bases sitting between them. The CDR3 covers 18 residues.

The chain employs TRBV19 and TRBJ2-7, with no clear D. CDR3 size: 13 residues. The V and J ends lost 4 bases and 6 bases respectively, with 13 bases between them. Germline lookup yields CDR1 LNHDA and CDR2 SQIVND (reference sequence). CDR3 amino acids: CASSKTGRSEQYF. The DNA of the CDR3 is TGTGCCAGTAGTAAGACGGGCAGGAGCGAGCAGTACTTC.

This chain joins TRBV7-9 and TRBJ2-7; possible D gene TRBD1, 6 bases. The V gene lost 5 bases and the J gene lost 5 bases, with 13 bases spanning the gap. CDR3 length: 13 residues. Germline CDR1 is SEHNR and CDR2 is FQNEAQ (reference sequence). The CDR3 DNA reads as TGTGCCAGCAGCCCACAGGGTATCCACGAGCAGTACTTC. Residues: CASSPQGIHEQYF.

This clone was detected only once. This sequence joins TRBV28 and TRBJ2-7; 7 bases are a match to TRBD2. Trimming removed 4 bases from V and 6 bases from J; junction bases left unmatched: 12. Germline V CDR1 and CDR2: MDHEN, SYDVKM. This CDR3 is built from 15 residues. CDR3 DNA: TGTGCCAGCAGTTCCCCCGGGGAGGGACTAAGCGAGCAGTACTTC. Translated, it gives CASSSPGEGLSEQYF.

This sequence joins TRBV9 and TRBJ2-6, with D uncertain. The CDR3 spans 16 residues. Looked up from germline, CDR1 is SGDLS and CDR2 is YYNGEE. V lost 7 bases and J 5 bases, leaving 19 bases between the germline ends. DNA of the CDR3: TGTGCCAGCTGGTGTTTGTACCAAAGTCGGGCCAACGTCCTGACTTTC. Amino acid sequence: CASWCLYQSRANVLTF.

The gene calls are TRBV28 and TRBJ2-7; 9 bases are shared with TRBD1. Germline CDR1 reads MDHEN; CDR2 reads SYDVKM. V lost 5 bases and J lost 2; bases outside the gene matches: 7. This CDR3 contains 15 residues. This CDR3 reads CASSDGQGNTYEQYF. DNA of the CDR3: TGTGCCAGCAGTGATGGACAGGGGAATACCTACGAGCAGTACTTC. The full variable domain, rest sourced from reference TRBV28 and TRBJ2-7, is DVKVTQSSRYLVKRTGEKVFLECVQDMDHENMFWYRQDPGLGLRLIYFSYDVKMKEKGDIPEGYSVSREKKERFSLILESASTNQTSMYLCASSDGQGNTYEQYFGPGTRLTVT.

This clone was counted between two and nine times. This rearrangement joins TRBV27 to TRBJ1-1; TRBD1 aligns across 7 bases. CDR1 MNHEY and CDR2 SMNVEV come from the germline V gene (reference sequence). J lost 1 base, V lost 4 bases, and 3 bases had no gene match. The CDR3 contains 14 residues. Written as DNA, the CDR3 is TGTGCCAGCAGTTCAGGACAGGCGAACACTGAAGCTTTCTTT. Amino acid sequence: CASSSGQANTEAFF.

The J gene is TRBJ2-1, the V gene TRBV5-1, with 7 bases that match TRBD2. The germline V gene encodes CDR1 SGHRS and CDR2 YFSETQ. The CDR3 spans 14 residues. V lost 0 bases, J lost 8 bases, and 5 bases stayed unmatched. DNA of the CDR3: TGCGCCAGCAGCTTGGGGGGAGCGGGGCATGAGCAGTTCTTC. Its translation is CASSLGGAGHEQFF.

In this sample, this clone turned up once. The chain employs TRBV6-1 and TRBJ1-1; D remains ambiguous. Trimming shortened V by 6 bases and J by 2 bases, and 13 bases separated the two germline ends. This CDR3 has 14 amino acids. Germline V CDR1 and CDR2: MNHNS, SASEGT. As DNA, the CDR3 is TGTGCCAGCAGACCCCGTCAGAGAAACACTGAAGCTTTCTTT. This encodes CASRPRQRNTEAFF.

The chain uses TRBV28 and TRBJ1-2; 8 nucleotides match TRBD1. The junction had 4 bases not matched to a gene; V was cut back by 6 bases and J by 4 bases. Per germline, CDR1 MDHEN and CDR2 SYDVKM. CDR3 length equals 13 residues. The CDR3 here is CASSPGTGYGYTF. DNA for the CDR3: TGTGCCAGCAGCCCAGGGACAGGCTATGGCTACACCTTC.

The rearrangement uses TRBV10-3 and TRBJ2-7; 8 bases are shared with TRBD2. Losses at the gene ends were 2 bases for V and 6 bases for J; bases not matched to a gene: 9. CDR3 size: 15 residues. Germline V gene sequence: CDR1 ENHRY, CDR2 SYGVKD. CDR3 in amino acids: CAISERLARGSEQYF. DNA for the CDR3: TGTGCCATCAGTGAGAGACTAGCGCGAGGTTCCGAGCAGTACTTC.

V usage is TRBV6-6 and J usage is TRBJ1-2, with TRBD1 matching over 7 bases. The CDR3 is made up of 13 amino acids. Trimming removed 5 bases from V and 7 bases from J; junction bases left unmatched: 7. Germline CDR1 MNHNY, CDR2 SVGAGI (reference sequence). CDR3: CASSPFPGGGYTF. CDR3 nucleotides: TGTGCCAGCAGTCCATTCCCAGGGGGTGGCTACACCTTC.

This clone was counted a single time. The rearrangement joins TRBV6-1 to TRBJ2-6; tentative D call: TRBD1 (5 bases). V gave up 6 bases and J gave up 1 base, with 10 bases separating them. Germline V gene lookup returns CDR1 MNHNS and CDR2 SASEGT. The CDR3 has 15 amino acids. The CDR3: CASRSRDSGANVLTF. DNA of the CDR3: TGTGCCAGCAGAAGCAGGGATTCTGGGGCCAACGTCCTGACTTTC.

The chain is built from TRBV28 and TRBJ2-1; 7 positions agree with TRBD2. This CDR3 region has 15 residues. Germline V gene data show CDR1 as MDHEN and CDR2 as SYDVKM. Trimming cost V 6 bases and J 2 bases; bases outside gene matches: 7. The CDR3 DNA is TGTGCCAGCAGCCCGAGCGGGGATACCTACAATGAGCAGTTCTTC. Its protein product is CASSPSGDTYNEQFF.

This sequence joins TRBV28 and TRBJ2-3; 8 nucleotides match TRBD2. CDR1 and CDR2 from the germline V gene are MDHEN and SYDVKM. V lost 6 bases to trimming and J lost 14 bases; unmatched junction nucleotides: 19. The CDR3 runs 15 residues. The CDR3 spells CASSHPPGGARTLYF. For the CDR3, the DNA is TGTGCCAGCAGCCACCCGCCCGGGGGGGCGCGTACTCTGTATTTT.

This clone has just one count. The chain links TRBV28 to TRBJ2-3, with a weak D call TRBD1 (6 bases). Trimming shortened V by 2 bases and J by 4 bases, and 7 bases separated the two germline ends. CDR3 length: 13 amino acids. Per germline, CDR1 MDHEN and CDR2 SYDVKM. The CDR3 here is CASSLGGADTQYF. The CDR3 nucleotides read TGTGCCAGCAGTTTAGGGGGCGCAGATACGCAGTATTTT.

This chain uses TRBV28 with TRBJ1-1; tentative D call: TRBD1 (5 bases). Trimming removed 1 base at V and 4 bases at J, with 13 bases between. CDR1 is MDHEN and CDR2 is SYDVKM in the germline V gene. There are 15 residues in the CDR3. The CDR3 here is CASSLLRGRGTEAFF. In DNA form, the CDR3 reads TGTGCCAGCAGTTTATTGAGGGGACGGGGCACTGAAGCTTTCTTT.

The V call is TRBV28, the J call TRBJ2-1; 8 nucleotides agree with TRBD2. Unmatched junction bases numbered 10, after V lost 8 bases and J lost 4 bases. Germline lookup yields CDR1 MDHEN and CDR2 SYDVKM. CDR3 size: 15 residues. CDR3 coding DNA: TGTGCCAGCTACCCTACTAGCGGAAATTACAATGAGCAGTTCTTC. This translates into CASYPTSGNYNEQFF.

The chain is built from TRBV5-1 and TRBJ2-3; possible D gene TRBD2, 6 bases. V lost 0 bases to trimming and J lost 5 bases, with 13 bases between them. This CDR3 spans 15 amino acids. In germline, CDR1 is SGHRS, CDR2 YFSETQ. CDR3 nucleotides: TGCGCCAGCAGCTTGGGGCGGGGATTTGGAGATACGCAGTATTTT. Amino acids: CASSLGRGFGDTQYF.

The V gene is TRBV19, the J gene TRBJ1-1, with TRBD1 matching 7 bases. Trimming removed 4 bases from V and 1 base from J; junction bases left unmatched: 12. The CDR3 covers 17 residues. The germline V gene has CDR1 LNHDA and CDR2 SQIVND (reference sequence). The DNA of the CDR3 is TGTGCCAGTAGTAAGAAGGGGGACAGCGGGCGGAACACTGAAGCTTTCTTT. Residues: CASSKKGDSGRNTEAFF.

V usage is TRBV28 and J usage is TRBJ1-2; maybe TRBD1 (5 bases). The CDR3 is 16 amino acids. V lost 6 bases and J 5 bases, leaving 22 bases between the germline ends. CDR1 MDHEN and CDR2 SYDVKM come from the germline V gene. The CDR3 bases are TGTGCCAGCAGCCGAACAGGTTTCCGGGCAGGGTATGGCTACACCTTC. Its protein product is CASSRTGFRAGYGYTF.